These T cell receptor beta chains were read from a single sample in a study of T-cell memory formation after mild COVID-19. TCRdb re-derived calls from the 5' RACE reads in MiXCR, one entry per CDR3 protein. The sample lists 560,000 or so distinct CDR3 sequences; 15% to 20% were seen once. The sample taken for sequencing was PBMCs or a T cell subset sorted from them (not recorded which). The receptors come from an adult woman who had mild COVID-19 (a few samples of this study predate the infection). Cell type and time point are not known. Both conserved end residues are part of each CDR3. Each record gives: clone size, D gene, V gene, J gene, CDR3 protein, CDR3 DNA. The D gene is left open where the match is weak. Size is stated for part of the rows, as once, few or many counts, or as a class when the clone is expanded.

>.|.|TRBV18|TRBJ1-5
CASSLAGNSFNQPQHF
TGTGCCAGCTCACTGGCTGGGAACTCCTTTAATCAGCCCCAGCATTTT
>.|TRBD1|TRBV5-4|TRBJ1-4
CASSPGGTGFEKLFF
TGTGCCAGCAGCCCCGGGGGGACAGGCTTTGAAAAACTGTTTTTT
>.|TRBD2|TRBV6-2/TRBV6-3|TRBJ2-1
CASSQLAGGYNEQFF
TGTGCCAGCAGTCAACTAGCGGGAGGTTACAATGAGCAGTTCTTC
>few|.|TRBV20-1|TRBJ2-7
CSASELHYEQYF
TGCAGTGCTAGCGAGCTTCACTACGAGCAGTACTTC
>.|.|TRBV18|TRBJ1-1
CASSLSKVRGSEAFF
TGTGCCAGCTCACTATCCAAGGTTAGAGGCTCCGAAGCTTTCTTT
>few|.|TRBV20-1|TRBJ1-6
CSASPVPGDPLHF
TGCAGTGCTAGCCCGGTCCCGGGGGATCCCCTCCACTTT
>.|.|TRBV27|TRBJ2-1
CASASQGGNNEQFF
TGTGCCAGCGCAAGTCAGGGGGGGAACAATGAGCAGTTCTTC
>.|TRBD1|TRBV12-3/TRBV12-4|TRBJ2-3
CASSPLDRGQTDTQYF
TGTGCCAGCAGTCCCCTGGACAGGGGGCAAACAGATACGCAGTATTTT
>.|TRBD2|TRBV12-3/TRBV12-4|TRBJ2-3
CASRTSGAGDTQYF
TGTGCCAGCAGGACTAGCGGGGCAGGGGATACGCAGTATTTT
>once|.|TRBV30|TRBJ1-2
CAWSVILYGYTF
TGTGCCTGGAGCGTGATACTCTATGGCTACACCTTC
>.|.|TRBV21-1|TRBJ1-2
CASSKVNENYGYTF
TGTGCCAGCAGCAAAGTAAATGAGAACTATGGCTACACCTTC
>.|.|TRBV5-1|TRBJ1-1
CASSPLGPISPEAFF
TGCGCCAGCAGCCCCTTGGGCCCTATCAGCCCTGAAGCTTTCTTT
>.|TRBD1|TRBV12-3/TRBV12-4|TRBJ2-1
CASSSTGGSHNEQFF
TGTGCCAGCAGTTCCACAGGGGGGTCTCACAATGAGCAGTTCTTC
>many|.|TRBV7-8|TRBJ2-1
CASSLPQGLNEQFF
TGTGCCAGCAGCTTACCGCAGGGGCTCAATGAGCAGTTCTTC
>few|.|TRBV7-9|TRBJ1-1
CASSLVGNMNTEAFF
TGTGCCAGCAGCTTAGTCGGAAACATGAACACTGAAGCTTTCTTT
>once|.|TRBV5-1|TRBJ2-7
CASSLGARWEQYF
TGCGCCAGCAGCTTGGGGGCAAGGTGGGAGCAGTACTTC
>.|.|TRBV7-9|TRBJ1-1
CASIKGRGRDAEAFF
TGTGCCAGCATCAAAGGACGGGGCAGGGACGCTGAAGCTTTCTTT
>.|.|TRBV27|TRBJ1-2
CASSLLQGTGYTF
TGTGCCAGCAGTTTACTACAGGGTACTGGCTACACCTTC
>few|.|TRBV24-1|TRBJ2-1
CATSDLNAEGAKYNEQFF
TGTGCCACCAGTGATTTAAACGCGGAGGGGGCAAAATACAATGAGCAGTTCTTC
>many|.|TRBV4-1|TRBJ1-1
CASSHEPSGTLGTEAFF
TGCGCCAGCAGCCACGAACCCTCCGGGACCCTGGGGACTGAAGCTTTCTTT
>few|TRBD1|TRBV7-9|TRBJ1-1
CASSLATGTAEAFF
TGTGCCAGCAGCTTAGCTACGGGGACAGCTGAAGCTTTCTTT
>few|.|TRBV6-5|TRBJ2-7
CASSYSAKRLYEQYF
TGTGCCAGCAGTTACTCCGCGAAGAGACTCTACGAGCAGTACTTC
>.|TRBD2|TRBV15|TRBJ2-4
CATSRAGGGNIQYF
TGTGCCACCAGCAGAGCGGGAGGAGGGAACATTCAGTACTTC
>few|TRBD1|TRBV11-3|TRBJ1-1
CASGLTGLVNTEAFF
TGTGCCAGCGGATTGACAGGGTTAGTAAACACTGAAGCTTTCTTT
>.|TRBD1|TRBV19|TRBJ2-2
CASLRGPNTGELFF
TGTGCCAGCCTCAGGGGGCCTAACACCGGGGAGCTGTTTTTT
>.|TRBD2|TRBV7-9|TRBJ2-1
CASSAPAGVDEQFF
TGTGCCAGCAGCGCCCCAGCGGGGGTCGATGAGCAGTTCTTC
>.|.|TRBV2|TRBJ2-3
CDSRESSTDTQYF
TGTGACAGCAGGGAGTCAAGCACAGATACGCAGTATTTT
>few|.|TRBV11-3|TRBJ1-1
CASSRGQSTEAFF
TGTGCCAGCAGCAGAGGACAGAGCACTGAAGCTTTCTTT
>.|.|TRBV5-1|TRBJ2-1
CASRIGGSSYNEQFF
TGCGCCAGCAGAATAGGCGGAAGCTCCTACAATGAGCAGTTCTTC
>.|TRBD1|TRBV30|TRBJ1-2
CAWSPGRGGLRGGYTF
TGTGCCTGGAGCCCCGGGAGAGGGGGCCTAAGGGGTGGCTACACCTTC
>few|TRBD1|TRBV7-9|TRBJ2-3
CASSPPTGTAKSTDTQYF
TGTGCCAGCAGCCCTCCTACCGGGACAGCGAAAAGCACAGATACGCAGTATTTT
>few|.|TRBV30|TRBJ1-3
CAGHRETGNTIYF
TGTGCCGGACACAGGGAAACTGGAAACACCATATATTTT
>few|TRBD1|TRBV6-5|TRBJ2-2
CASSYATGDTGELFF
TGTGCCAGCAGTTACGCTACAGGGGACACCGGGGAGCTGTTTTTT
>.|.|TRBV7-9|TRBJ1-2
CASSLEGHIGGYTF
TGTGCCAGCAGCTTAGAGGGCCATATCGGTGGCTACACCTTC
>few|.|TRBV20-1|TRBJ1-1
CSAREVRQEAFF
TGCAGTGCTAGAGAAGTTCGGCAGGAAGCTTTCTTT
>.|.|TRBV5-1|TRBJ2-7
CASSSPQRGSSPYEQYF
TGCGCCAGCAGCTCACCCCAGAGGGGTTCCTCTCCCTACGAGCAGTACTTC
>.|.|TRBV11-2|TRBJ2-3
CASSLRGFFTDTQYF
TGTGCCAGCAGCTTAAGAGGGTTTTTCACAGATACGCAGTATTTT
>.|.|TRBV19|TRBJ2-1
CASSISTYNEQFF
TGTGCCAGTAGTATTAGTACCTACAATGAGCAGTTCTTC
>few|TRBD1|TRBV6-5|TRBJ1-2
CASSYSRQGIDYGYTF
TGTGCCAGCAGTTACTCACGACAGGGGATCGACTATGGCTACACCTTC
>few|TRBD2|TRBV3-1|TRBJ2-2
CASSQDEVAGGRTGELFF
TGTGCCAGCAGCCAAGATGAGGTAGCGGGGGGGCGTACCGGGGAGCTGTTTTTT
>.|.|TRBV24-1|TRBJ1-3
CATSDPPGRGNTIYF
TGTGCCACCAGTGATCCGCCGGGACGTGGAAACACCATATATTTT
>few|.|TRBV6-5|TRBJ2-7
CASSYSIGGVYEQYF
TGTGCCAGCAGTTACTCGATAGGGGGAGTGTACGAGCAGTACTTC
>few|.|TRBV5-1|TRBJ2-3
CASRSRGDTDTQYF
TGCGCCAGCAGGTCTCGAGGGGACACAGATACGCAGTATTTT
>.|.|TRBV7-3|TRBJ2-7
CASSVTGLSGYEQYF
TGTGCCAGCAGTGTAACAGGGCTTTCGGGGTACGAGCAGTACTTC
>.|.|TRBV21-1|TRBJ1-5
CASAIDLLSPSNQPQHF
TGTGCCAGCGCCATCGACCTACTCAGTCCTAGCAATCAGCCCCAGCATTTT
>few|.|TRBV20-1|TRBJ2-7
CSARDRGFYEQYF
TGCAGTGCTAGAGACCGGGGGTTCTACGAGCAGTACTTC
>.|TRBD1|TRBV5-1|TRBJ1-1
CASSDVDRGMNTEAFF
TGCGCCAGCAGCGACGTGGACAGGGGGATGAACACTGAAGCTTTCTTT
>.|TRBD2|TRBV6-6|TRBJ2-5
CASTEGLADQETQYF
TGTGCCAGCACCGAGGGACTAGCGGACCAAGAGACCCAGTACTTC
>few|TRBD1|TRBV27|TRBJ1-2
CASSSIGTGRRYNGYTF
TGTGCCAGCAGCTCGATTGGGACAGGGAGAAGGTACAATGGCTACACCTTC
>few|.|TRBV6-1|TRBJ2-7
CASSPSDRLSYEQYF
TGTGCCAGCAGCCCCTCGGACCGCCTCTCCTACGAGCAGTACTTC
>few|.|TRBV19|TRBJ1-5
CASSASSSLGGRSNQPQHF
TGTGCCAGTAGTGCGAGCTCCTCTTTAGGGGGACGAAGCAATCAGCCCCAGCATTTT
>.|.|TRBV2|TRBJ1-5
CASVRSGGSNQPQHF
TGTGCCAGCGTCAGAAGTGGGGGTAGCAATCAGCCCCAGCATTTT
>.|.|TRBV20-1|TRBJ2-4
CSAAPPGAGLAKNIQYF
TGCAGTGCTGCCCCCCCGGGGGCGGGCTTAGCCAAAAACATTCAGTACTTC